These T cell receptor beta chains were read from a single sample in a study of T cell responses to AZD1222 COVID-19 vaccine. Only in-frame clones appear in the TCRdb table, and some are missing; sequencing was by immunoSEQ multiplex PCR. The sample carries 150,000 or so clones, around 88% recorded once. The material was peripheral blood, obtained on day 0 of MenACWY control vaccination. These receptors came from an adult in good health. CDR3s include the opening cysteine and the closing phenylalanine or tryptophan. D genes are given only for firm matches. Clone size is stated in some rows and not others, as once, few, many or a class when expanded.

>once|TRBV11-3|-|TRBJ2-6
CASSLVFSGANVLTF
TGTGCCAGCAGCTTAGTTTTTTCCGGGGCCAACGTCCTGACTTTC
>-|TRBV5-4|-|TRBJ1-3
CASSLGGTQGNTIYF
TGTGCCAGCAGCTTGGGAGGGACGCAGGGAAACACCATATATTTT
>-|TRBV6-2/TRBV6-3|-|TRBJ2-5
CASSYRPRDSEETQYF
TGTGCCAGCAGTTACCGACCTAGGGACTCAGAAGAGACCCAGTACTTC
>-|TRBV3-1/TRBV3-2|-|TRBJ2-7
CASRGGKEEQYF
TGTGCCAGCAGAGGAGGAAAGGAGGAGCAGTACTTC
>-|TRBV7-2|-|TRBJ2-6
CASSLWGGDGANVLTF
TGTGCCAGCAGCTTATGGGGGGGCGACGGGGCCAACGTCCTGACTTTC
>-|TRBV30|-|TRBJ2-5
CACLGLGTQYF
TGTGCCTGCCTTGGCCTTGGGACCCAGTACTTC
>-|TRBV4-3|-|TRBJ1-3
CASSQDPRQTPGNTIYF
TGCGCCAGCAGCCAAGACCCCAGGCAAACCCCTGGAAACACCATATATTTT
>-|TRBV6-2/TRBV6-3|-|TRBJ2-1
CASSYGQPIGYNEQFF
TGTGCCAGCAGTTACGGACAGCCCATAGGGTACAATGAGCAGTTCTTC
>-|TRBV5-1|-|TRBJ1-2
CASSLVGNGNYGYTF
TGCGCCAGCAGCTTGGTGGGGAATGGTAACTATGGCTACACCTTC
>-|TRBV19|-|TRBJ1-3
CASSITSGNTIYF
TGTGCCAGTAGTATCACCTCTGGAAACACCATATATTTT
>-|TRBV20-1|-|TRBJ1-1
CRTRGGTEAFF
TGCAGAACAAGGGGTGGCACTGAAGCTTTCTTT
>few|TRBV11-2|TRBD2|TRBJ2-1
CASSFRTSGYNEQFF
TGTGCCAGCAGCTTCCGGACTAGCGGGTACAATGAGCAGTTCTTC
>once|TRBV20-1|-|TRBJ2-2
CSASAGAGTGELFF
TGCAGTGCTAGTGCAGGGGCTGGTACCGGGGAGCTGTTTTTT
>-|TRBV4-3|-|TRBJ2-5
CASSQQPGVGETQYF
TGCGCCAGCAGCCAACAACCCGGGGTCGGAGAGACCCAGTACTTC
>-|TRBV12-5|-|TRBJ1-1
CASGLEAGPTEAFF
TGTGCTAGTGGTTTGGAGGCCGGCCCCACTGAAGCTTTCTTT
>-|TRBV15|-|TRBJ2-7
CATSKGGGKTYEQYF
TGTGCCACCAGCAAGGGCGGCGGGAAGACCTACGAGCAGTACTTC
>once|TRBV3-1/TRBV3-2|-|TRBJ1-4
CASSQGQVAANEKLFF
TGTGCCAGCAGCCAAGGCCAGGTCGCCGCTAATGAAAAACTGTTTTTT
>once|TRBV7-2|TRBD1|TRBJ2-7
CASSTSTGDYEQYF
TGTGCCAGCAGTACCTCGACAGGGGACTACGAGCAGTACTTC
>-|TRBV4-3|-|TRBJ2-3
CASSQQRSMGDTQYF
TGCGCCAGCAGCCAACAGCGGTCGATGGGGGATACGCAGTATTTT
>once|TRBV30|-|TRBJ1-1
CAWGDSPEAFF
TGTGCCTGGGGGGACTCCCCTGAAGCTTTCTTT
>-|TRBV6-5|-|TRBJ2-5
CASRIEETQYF
TGTGCCAGCAGGATAGAAGAGACCCAGTACTTC
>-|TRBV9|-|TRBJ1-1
CASSSLGGARGTEAFF
TGTGCCAGCAGCTCCTTGGGGGGGGCGAGAGGAACTGAAGCTTTCTTT
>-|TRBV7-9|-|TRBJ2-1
CASSRSNNEQFF
TGTGCCAGCAGCCGTAGCAACAATGAGCAGTTCTTC
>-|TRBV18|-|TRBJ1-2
CASSPDRPLYGYTF
TGTGCCAGCTCACCTGACAGGCCCCTCTATGGCTACACCTTC
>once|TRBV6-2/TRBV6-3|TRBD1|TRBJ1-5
CASSYQTGVYSNQPQHF
TGTGCCAGCAGTTATCAGACAGGGGTGTATAGCAATCAGCCCCAGCATTTT
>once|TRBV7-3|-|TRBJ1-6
CASSPGVDSPLHF
TGTGCCAGCAGCCCAGGGGTCGACTCACCCCTCCACTTT
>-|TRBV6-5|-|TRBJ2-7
CASSSQRLGEQYF
TGTGCCAGCAGCTCACAGCGTTTGGGCGAGCAGTACTTC
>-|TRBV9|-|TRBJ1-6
CASSVVWNSPFHF
TGTGCCAGCAGCGTAGTTTGGAATTCACCCTTCCACTTT
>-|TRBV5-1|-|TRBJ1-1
CASRLVDSYTEAFF
TGCGCCAGCCGCCTCGTAGACAGCTACACTGAAGCTTTCTTT
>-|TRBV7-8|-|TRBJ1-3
CASSLGDSGNTIYF
TGTGCCAGCAGCTTAGGGGACTCTGGAAACACCATATATTTT
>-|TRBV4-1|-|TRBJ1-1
CASSQTLTGGTEAFF
TGCGCCAGCAGCCAAACTCTTACAGGCGGAACTGAAGCTTTCTTT
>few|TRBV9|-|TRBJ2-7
CASSRGDEQYF
TGTGCCAGCAGCCGAGGGGACGAGCAGTACTTC
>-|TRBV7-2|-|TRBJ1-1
CASSLAQHTEAFF
TGTGCCAGCAGCTTAGCACAGCACACTGAAGCTTTCTTT
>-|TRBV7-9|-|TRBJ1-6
CASSGLIYNSPLHF
TGTGCCAGCAGCGGACTGATCTATAATTCACCCCTCCACTTT
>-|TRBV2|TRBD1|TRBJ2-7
CASRTGQGNDEQYF
TGTGCCAGCAGGACGGGACAGGGTAACGACGAGCAGTACTTC
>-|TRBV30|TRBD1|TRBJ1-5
CAWNRGQNQPQHF
TGTGCCTGGAACAGGGGGCAAAATCAGCCCCAGCATTTT
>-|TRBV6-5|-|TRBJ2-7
CASSYYQGRFNEQYF
TGTGCCAGCAGCTATTATCAGGGGCGTTTCAACGAGCAGTACTTC
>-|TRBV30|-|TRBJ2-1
CAWSRGLDNEQFF
TGTGCCTGGAGCCGGGGTCTGGACAATGAGCAGTTCTTC
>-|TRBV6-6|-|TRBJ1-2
CASSYSHSSNYGYTF
TGTGCCAGCAGTTATTCGCACAGCTCTAACTATGGCTACACCTTC
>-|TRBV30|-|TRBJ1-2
CAWSVQYDYGYTF
TGTGCCTGGAGTGTACAGTACGACTATGGCTACACCTTC
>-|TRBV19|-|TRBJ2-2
CASSSPGTKNTGELFF
TGTGCCAGTAGTTCCCCCGGGACAAAGAACACCGGGGAGCTGTTTTTT
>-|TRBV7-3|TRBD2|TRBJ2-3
CASSRGLAGATSTDTQYF
TGTGCCAGCAGCCGGGGACTAGCGGGGGCTACTAGCACAGATACGCAGTATTTT
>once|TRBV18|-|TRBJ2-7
CASSPAGLNYEQYF
TGTGCCAGCTCACCTGCTGGACTCAACTACGAGCAGTACTTC
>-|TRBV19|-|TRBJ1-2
CASSIVKVEAALHGYTF
TGTGCCAGTAGTATAGTAAAGGTCGAGGCCGCGCTCCATGGCTACACCTTC
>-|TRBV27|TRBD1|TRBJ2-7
CAAGTAAYEQYF
TGTGCCGCCGGGACAGCAGCCTACGAGCAGTACTTC
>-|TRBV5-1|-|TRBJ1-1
CASREGGSRNTEAFF
TGCGCCAGCAGAGAGGGGGGGAGCCGGAACACTGAAGCTTTCTTT
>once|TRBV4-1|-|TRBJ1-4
CASSQGDEKLFF
TGCGCCAGCAGCCAAGGGGATGAAAAACTGTTTTTT
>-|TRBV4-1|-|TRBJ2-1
CASSQESMVSGVWNEQFF
TGCGCCAGCAGCCAAGAGTCCATGGTCTCGGGGGTTTGGAATGAGCAGTTCTTC
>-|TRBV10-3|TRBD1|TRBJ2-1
CAISRGNEQFF
TGTGCCATCAGCAGGGGGAATGAGCAGTTCTTC
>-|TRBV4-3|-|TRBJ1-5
CASSQSGNQPQHF
TGCGCCAGCAGCCAAAGCGGGAATCAGCCCCAGCATTTT
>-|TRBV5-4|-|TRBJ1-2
CASSLVGSSNYGYTF
TGTGCCAGCAGCTTGGTCGGGAGTTCTAACTATGGCTACACCTTC
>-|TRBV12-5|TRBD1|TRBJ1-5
CASGLVLGQGGQPQHF
TGTGCTAGTGGTTTGGTACTGGGACAGGGAGGGCAGCCCCAGCATTTT
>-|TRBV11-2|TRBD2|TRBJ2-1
CASSLRTSLGNEQFF
TGTGCCAGCAGCTTGAGGACTAGCTTGGGCAATGAGCAGTTCTTC
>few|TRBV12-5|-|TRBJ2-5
CASGRGRSQETQYF
TGTGCTAGTGGTAGGGGTCGTTCACAAGAGACCCAGTACTTC
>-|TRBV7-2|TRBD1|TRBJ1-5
CASSPWTGGYQPQHF
TGTGCCAGCAGCCCCTGGACAGGGGGCTATCAGCCCCAGCATTTT
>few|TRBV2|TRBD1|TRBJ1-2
CASSHQDRDGYTF
TGTGCCAGCAGTCACCAGGACAGGGATGGCTACACCTTC